A single sample gave rise to the 14 T cell receptor beta chains below, sequenced in a study of human T cells and chemical hapten exposure (dated by TCRdb to about 2021). During library preparation, unique molecular identifiers were attached to individual cDNA molecules so that TCRs could be counted in a quantitative, reproducible way. TCRdb reworked the public reads: Q25 trimming with fastp, MiXCR clone assembly, productive beta chains retained. For every CDR3 protein sequence, its rows merge into one entry that carries the most common genes and DNA. The record for this sample contains under 70 distinct CDR3 sequences. What the treatment or condition label conveys for this sample: therapeutic diphenylcyclopropenone sensitization with weekly scalp DPC. Source: whole blood, taken before DPC sensitization or 2, 6, or about 24 weeks after (not recorded which). These receptor sequences come from an adult with alopecia areata. Some clones in this sample may be carry-over from other donors' samples. This table probably holds off-target reads from a library built for another chain.

V gene TRBV29-1 combines with J gene TRBJ1-3; 11 bases are shared with TRBD1. V gave up 7 bases and J gave up 2 bases; unmatched junction bases: 10. The CDR3 is made up of 16 amino acids. Germline lookup yields CDR1 SQVTM and CDR2 ANQGSEA. The CDR3 reads CSAKSGQGAAGNTIYF. In DNA, the CDR3 is TGCAGCGCAAAATCCGGACAGGGGGCCGCTGGAAACACCATATATTTT.

This clonotype is a singleton in its sample. The chain links TRBV20-1 to TRBJ1-4; D is perhaps TRBD1 (6 bases). The CDR3 totals 14 residues. Germline CDR1 and CDR2: DFQATT and SNEGSKA (reference sequence). With 6 bases removed from V and 4 bases from J, the gap between germline ends came to 15 bases. The CDR3 coding sequence is TGCAGTGCCCAAAGAGGGGGGTTTAATGAAAAACTGTTTTTT. Encoded protein: CSAQRGGFNEKLFF.

The J gene is TRBJ1-4, the V gene TRBV7-6; no definite D call. This CDR3 contains 13 residues. V lost 1 base, J lost 10 bases, and 10 bases lay in between. CDR1 is SGHVS and CDR2 is FNYEAQ in the germline V gene. CDR3 nucleotides: TGTGCCAGCAGCTTAGACGGAGGCAGAAAACTGTTTTTT. It specifies CASSLDGGRKLFF.

This clonotype was recorded only once. The chain recombines TRBV18 with TRBJ1-4; 7 bases fit TRBD1. Trimming cost V 1 base and J 4 bases; bases outside gene matches: 0. The CDR3 is made up of 14 amino acids. Germline CDR1 KGHSH, CDR2 LQKENI. The CDR3 reads CASSPRDSNEKLFF. Here the CDR3 DNA reads TGTGCCAGCTCACCACGGGACAGTAATGAAAAACTGTTTTTT. The variable domain in full, completed from reference TRBV18 and TRBJ1-4, reads NAGVMQNPRHLVRRRGQEARLRCSPMKGHSHVYWYRQLPEEGLKFMVYLQKENIIDESGMPKERFSAEFPKEGPSILRIQQVVRGDSAAYFCASSPRDSNEKLFFGSGTQLSVL.

This sequence joins TRBV3-1 and TRBJ1-1; perhaps TRBD1 as D (5 bases). This CDR3 comprises 19 residues. The germline CDR1 and CDR2 sequences are LGHDT and YNNKEL (reference sequence). Trimming removed 2 bases from V and 5 bases from J, with 27 bases in between. The chain's CDR3 is CASSQRTWPGSITGTEAFF. CDR3 nucleotides: TGTGCCAGCAGCCAACGGACGTGGCCCGGGTCCATTACAGGTACTGAAGCTTTCTTT.

The chain recombines TRBV29-1 with TRBJ1-1; TRBD1 aligns across 7 bases. Germline V gene data show CDR1 as SQVTM and CDR2 as ANQGSEA. V lost 4 bases to trimming and J lost 3 bases; unmatched junction nucleotides: 5. CDR3 length: 13 residues. The CDR3 is CSVVWQGDTEAFF. DNA for the CDR3: TGCAGCGTTGTTTGGCAGGGGGACACTGAAGCTTTCTTT.

The chain joins TRBV27 to TRBJ1-5, with D unclear. There are 13 residues in the CDR3. V gave up 1 base and J gave up 5 bases, with 6 bases separating them. Germline CDR1 is MNHEY and CDR2 is SMNVEV (reference sequence). In nucleotides, the CDR3 is TGTGCCAGCAGTTTATACGCCGATCAGCCCCAGCATTTT. It encodes CASSLYADQPQHF.

The V gene is TRBV29-1, the J gene TRBJ2-3; D may match TRBD1 or TRBD2 (5 bases each). Germline V gene data show CDR1 as SQVTM and CDR2 as ANQGSEA. The germline V and J ends were trimmed by 6 bases and 3 bases, with 13 bases remaining between them. The CDR3 loop spans 13 amino acids. The CDR3 coding sequence is TGCAGCGTCGACAGCGGTTATACAGATACGCAGTATTTT. It is translated as CSVDSGYTDTQYF.

This clonotype came up once. V is TRBV6-5 and J is TRBJ2-3, with 8 bases identical to TRBD2. With V trimmed by 5 bases and J by 6 bases, 7 bases remained unmatched. CDR3 length: 14 residues. The germline CDR1 and CDR2 sequences are MNHEY and SVGAGI. The CDR3 sequence is CASSQRGRWDTQYF. DNA for the CDR3: TGTGCCAGCAGTCAGCGGGGGCGATGGGATACGCAGTATTTT.

This chain joins TRBV20-1 and TRBJ1-5; possibly TRBD1 for D (5 bases). V lost 3 bases and J 0 bases, leaving 15 bases between the germline ends. Germline V gives CDR1 DFQATT, CDR2 SNEGSKA (reference sequence). This CDR3 region has 16 residues. CDR3 in DNA: TGCAGTGCTAGTCTGGGGCTGGATCATAGCAATCAGCCCCAGCATTTT. Protein product: CSASLGLDHSNQPQHF.

The chain has TRBV29-1 and TRBJ2-3; no reliable D call. V lost 3 bases to trimming and J lost 5 bases, with 12 bases between them. The germline V gene has CDR1 SQVTM and CDR2 ANQGSEA. The CDR3 covers 13 residues. The DNA for the CDR3 is TGCAGCGTTGACTTCGGTTTCGGAGATACGCAGTATTTT. Protein: CSVDFGFGDTQYF.

This clonotype was observed a single time. The V and J genes are TRBV29-1 and TRBJ2-3, with D possibly matching TRBD2 (6 bases). Between the trimmed V and J ends, which lost 4 bases and 4 bases, there was a span of 6 bases. The CDR3 runs to 11 residues. CDR1 is SQVTM, CDR2 ANQGSEA, per germline. In nucleotides, the CDR3 is TGCAGCGTTGCGGGAGCAGATACGCAGTATTTT. Amino acid sequence: CSVAGADTQYF.

This rearrangement joins TRBV29-1 to TRBJ2-5, with 8 bases lining up with TRBD2. The V gene's germline CDR1 is SQVTM and CDR2 ANQGSEA. The CDR3 is 14 amino acids. V lost 3 bases and J lost 4; bases outside the gene matches: 7. CDR3 sequence: CSVEGGGRGETQYF. The CDR3 DNA follows: TGCAGCGTTGAGGGCGGGGGGAGAGGAGAGACCCAGTACTTC.

This sequence joins TRBV29-1 and TRBJ1-4, with 7 bases that match TRBD1. The CDR3 spans 13 residues. Germline V lookup: CDR1 SQVTM, CDR2 ANQGSEA. V trimming: 3 bases; J trimming: 7 bases; junction bases outside the gene matches: 5. DNA of the CDR3: TGCAGCGTTGAGTACAGGGGAGGTGAAAAACTGTTTTTT. Translation: CSVEYRGGEKLFF.